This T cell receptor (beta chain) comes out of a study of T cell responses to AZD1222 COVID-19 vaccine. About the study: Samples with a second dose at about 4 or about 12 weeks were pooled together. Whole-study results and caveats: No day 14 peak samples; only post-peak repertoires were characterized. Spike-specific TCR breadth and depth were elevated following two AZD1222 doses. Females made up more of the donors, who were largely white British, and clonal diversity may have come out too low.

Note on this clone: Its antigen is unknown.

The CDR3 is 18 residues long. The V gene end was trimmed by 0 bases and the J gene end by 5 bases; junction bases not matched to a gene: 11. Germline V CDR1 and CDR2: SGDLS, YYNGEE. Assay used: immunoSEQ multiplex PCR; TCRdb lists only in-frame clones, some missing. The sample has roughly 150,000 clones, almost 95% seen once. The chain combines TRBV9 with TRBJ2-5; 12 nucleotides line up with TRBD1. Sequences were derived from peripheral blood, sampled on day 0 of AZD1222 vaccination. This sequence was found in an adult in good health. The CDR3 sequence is CASSVDSGQGALGETQYF. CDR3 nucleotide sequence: TGTGCCAGCAGCGTAGACTCGGGACAGGGGGCGCTCGGGGAGACCCAGTACTTC. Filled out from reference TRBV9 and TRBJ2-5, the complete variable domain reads DSGVTQTPKHLITATGQRVTLRCSPRSGDLSVYWYQQSLDQGLQFLIQYYNGEERAKGNILERFSAQQFPDLHSELNLSSLELGDSALYFCASSVDSGQGALGETQYFGPGTRLLVL.